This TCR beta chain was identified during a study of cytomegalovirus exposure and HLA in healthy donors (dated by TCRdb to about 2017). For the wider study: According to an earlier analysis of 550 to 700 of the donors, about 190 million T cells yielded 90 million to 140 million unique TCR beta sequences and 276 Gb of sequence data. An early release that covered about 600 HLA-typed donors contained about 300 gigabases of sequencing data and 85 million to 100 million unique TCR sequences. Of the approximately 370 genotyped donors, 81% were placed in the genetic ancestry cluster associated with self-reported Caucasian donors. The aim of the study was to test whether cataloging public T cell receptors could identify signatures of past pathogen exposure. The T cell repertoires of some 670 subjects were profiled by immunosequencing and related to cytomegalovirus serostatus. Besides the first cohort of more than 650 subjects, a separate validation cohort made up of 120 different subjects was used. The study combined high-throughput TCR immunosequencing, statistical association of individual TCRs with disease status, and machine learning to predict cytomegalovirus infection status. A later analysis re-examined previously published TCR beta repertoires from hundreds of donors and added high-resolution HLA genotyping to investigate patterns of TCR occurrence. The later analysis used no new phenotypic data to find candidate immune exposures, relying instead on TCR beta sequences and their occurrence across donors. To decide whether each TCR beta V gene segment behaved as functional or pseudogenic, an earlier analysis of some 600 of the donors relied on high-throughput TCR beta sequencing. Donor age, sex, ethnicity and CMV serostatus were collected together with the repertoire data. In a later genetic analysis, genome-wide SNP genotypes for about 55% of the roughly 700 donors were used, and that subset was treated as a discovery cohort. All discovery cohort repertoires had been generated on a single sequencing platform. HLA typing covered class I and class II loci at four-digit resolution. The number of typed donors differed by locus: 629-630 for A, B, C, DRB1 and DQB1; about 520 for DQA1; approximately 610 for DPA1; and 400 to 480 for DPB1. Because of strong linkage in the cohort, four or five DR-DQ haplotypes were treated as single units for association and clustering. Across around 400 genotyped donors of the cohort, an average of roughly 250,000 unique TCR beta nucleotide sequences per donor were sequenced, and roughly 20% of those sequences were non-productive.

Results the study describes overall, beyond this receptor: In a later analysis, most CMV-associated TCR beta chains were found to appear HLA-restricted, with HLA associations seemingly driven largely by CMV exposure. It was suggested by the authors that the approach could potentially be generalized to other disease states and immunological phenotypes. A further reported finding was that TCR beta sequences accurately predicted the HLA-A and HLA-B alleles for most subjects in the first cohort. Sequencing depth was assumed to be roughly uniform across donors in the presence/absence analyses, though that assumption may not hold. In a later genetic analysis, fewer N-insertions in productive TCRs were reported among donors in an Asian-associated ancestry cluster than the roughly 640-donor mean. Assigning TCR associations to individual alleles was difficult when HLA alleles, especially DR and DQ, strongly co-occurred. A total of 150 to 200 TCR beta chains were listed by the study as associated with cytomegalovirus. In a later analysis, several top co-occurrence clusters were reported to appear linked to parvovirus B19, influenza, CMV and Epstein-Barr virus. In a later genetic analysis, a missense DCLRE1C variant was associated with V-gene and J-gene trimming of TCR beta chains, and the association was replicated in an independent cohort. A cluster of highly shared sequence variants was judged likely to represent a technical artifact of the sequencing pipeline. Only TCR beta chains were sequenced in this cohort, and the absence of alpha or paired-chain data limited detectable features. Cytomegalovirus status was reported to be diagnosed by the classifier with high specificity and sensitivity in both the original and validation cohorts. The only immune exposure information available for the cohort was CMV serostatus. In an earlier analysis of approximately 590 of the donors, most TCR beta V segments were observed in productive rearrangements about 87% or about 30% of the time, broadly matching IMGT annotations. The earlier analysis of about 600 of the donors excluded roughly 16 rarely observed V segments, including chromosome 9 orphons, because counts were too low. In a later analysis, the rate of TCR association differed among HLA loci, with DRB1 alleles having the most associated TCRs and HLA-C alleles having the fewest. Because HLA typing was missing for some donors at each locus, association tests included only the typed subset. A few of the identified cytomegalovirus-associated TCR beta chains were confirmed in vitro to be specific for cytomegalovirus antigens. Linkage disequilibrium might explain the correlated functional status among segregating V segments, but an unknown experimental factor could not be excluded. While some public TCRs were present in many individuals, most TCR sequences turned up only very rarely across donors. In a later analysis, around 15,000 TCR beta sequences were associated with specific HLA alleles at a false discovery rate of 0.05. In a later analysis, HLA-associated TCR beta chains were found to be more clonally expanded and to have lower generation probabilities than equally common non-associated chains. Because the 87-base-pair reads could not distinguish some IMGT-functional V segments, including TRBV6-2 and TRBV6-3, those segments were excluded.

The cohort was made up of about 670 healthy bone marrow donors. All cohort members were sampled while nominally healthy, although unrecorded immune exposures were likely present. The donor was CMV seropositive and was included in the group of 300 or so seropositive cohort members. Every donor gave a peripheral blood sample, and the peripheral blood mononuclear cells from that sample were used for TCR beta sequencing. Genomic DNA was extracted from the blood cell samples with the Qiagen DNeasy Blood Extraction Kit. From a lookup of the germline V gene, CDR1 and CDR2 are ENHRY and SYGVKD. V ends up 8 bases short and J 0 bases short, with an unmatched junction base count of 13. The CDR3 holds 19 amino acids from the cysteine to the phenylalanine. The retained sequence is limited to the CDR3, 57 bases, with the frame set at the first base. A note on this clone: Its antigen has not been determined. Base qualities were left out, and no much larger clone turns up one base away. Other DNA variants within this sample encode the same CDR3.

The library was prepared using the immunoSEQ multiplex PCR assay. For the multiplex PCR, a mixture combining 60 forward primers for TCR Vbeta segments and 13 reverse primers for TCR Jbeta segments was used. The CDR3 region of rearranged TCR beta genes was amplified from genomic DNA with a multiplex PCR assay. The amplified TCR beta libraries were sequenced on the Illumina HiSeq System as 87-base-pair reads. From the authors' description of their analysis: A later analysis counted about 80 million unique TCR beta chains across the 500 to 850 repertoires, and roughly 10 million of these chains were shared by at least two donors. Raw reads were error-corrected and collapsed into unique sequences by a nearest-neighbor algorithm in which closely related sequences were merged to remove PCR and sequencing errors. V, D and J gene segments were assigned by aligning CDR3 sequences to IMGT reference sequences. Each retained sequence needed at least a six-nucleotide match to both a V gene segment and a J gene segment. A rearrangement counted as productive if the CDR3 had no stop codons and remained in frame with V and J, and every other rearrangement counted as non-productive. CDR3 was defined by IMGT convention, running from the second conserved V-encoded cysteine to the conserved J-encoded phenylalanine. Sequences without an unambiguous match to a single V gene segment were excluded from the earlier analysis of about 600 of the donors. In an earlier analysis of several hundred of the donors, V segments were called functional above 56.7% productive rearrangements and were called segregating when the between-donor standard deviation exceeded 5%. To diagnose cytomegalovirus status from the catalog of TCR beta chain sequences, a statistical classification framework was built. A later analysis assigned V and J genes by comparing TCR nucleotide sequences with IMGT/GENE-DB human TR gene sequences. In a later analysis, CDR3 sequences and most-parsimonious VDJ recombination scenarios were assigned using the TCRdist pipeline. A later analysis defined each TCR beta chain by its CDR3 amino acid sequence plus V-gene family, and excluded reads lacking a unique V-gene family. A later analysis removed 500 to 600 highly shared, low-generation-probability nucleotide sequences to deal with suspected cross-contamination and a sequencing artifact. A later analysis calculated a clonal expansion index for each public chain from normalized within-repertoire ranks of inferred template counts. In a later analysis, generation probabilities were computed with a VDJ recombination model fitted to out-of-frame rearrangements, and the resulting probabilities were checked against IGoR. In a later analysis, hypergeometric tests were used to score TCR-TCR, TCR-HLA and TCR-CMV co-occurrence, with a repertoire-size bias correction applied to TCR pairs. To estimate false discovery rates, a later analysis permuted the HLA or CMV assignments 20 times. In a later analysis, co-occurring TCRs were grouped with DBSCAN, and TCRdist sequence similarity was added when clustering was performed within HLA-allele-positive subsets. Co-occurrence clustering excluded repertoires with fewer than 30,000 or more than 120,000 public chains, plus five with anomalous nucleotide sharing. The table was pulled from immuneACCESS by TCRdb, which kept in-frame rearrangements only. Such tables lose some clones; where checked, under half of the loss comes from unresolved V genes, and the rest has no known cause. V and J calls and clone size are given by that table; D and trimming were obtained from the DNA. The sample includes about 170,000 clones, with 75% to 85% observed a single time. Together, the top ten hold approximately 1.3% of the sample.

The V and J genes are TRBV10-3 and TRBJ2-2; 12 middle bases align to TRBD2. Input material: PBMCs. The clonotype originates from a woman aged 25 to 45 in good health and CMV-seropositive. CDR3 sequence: CAIWGLAGGPTANTGELFF. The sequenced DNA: TGTGCCATCTGGGGACTAGCGGGTGGGCCTACCGCGAACACCGGGGAGCTGTTTTTT.